This passage covers 32 T cell receptor beta chains from one sample sequenced in a study of regulatory T cells in long-lasting Graves disease. Combining iRepertoire HTBI primers with Arm-PCR of CDR3 regions, the authors built TCR beta libraries. TCRdb passed the multiplex PCR reads through MiXCR, listing each CDR3 protein once. The sample lists hundreds of thousands of distinct CDR3 sequences; about 14% were seen once. Sample time point: newly diagnosed GD, antithyroid drugs for less than 3 months. Extracted PBMC RNA gave rise to the TCR library. A further study also used this sample, focusing on T cells in Graves' hyperthyroidism and ophthalmopathy.

This material consisted of peripheral blood mononuclear cells (PBMCs), taken at new diagnosis, from a patient treated with antithyroid drugs. The receptors originated from a young man with Graves disease.

V is TRBV27 and J is TRBJ1-1; perhaps TRBD1 as D (5 bases). V gave up 5 bases and J gave up 0 bases, with 10 bases separating them. The CDR3 is 14 amino acids. Germline V gives CDR1 MNHEY, CDR2 SMNVEV (reference sequence). The DNA for the CDR3 is TGTGCCAGCAGTACCAGGGCGGTGAACACTGAAGCTTTCTTT. Protein product: CASSTRAVNTEAFF.

This clonotype was detected only a few times. The J gene is TRBJ2-1, the V gene TRBV7-2, with 9 bases that match TRBD1. V lost 5 bases to trimming and J lost 9 bases; unmatched junction nucleotides: 5. The CDR3 is 13 residues long. Germline CDR1 is SGHTA and CDR2 is FQGNSA. The CDR3, as DNA: TGTGCCAGCAGCCTAACAGGGGGCGTTGAGCAGTTCTTC. It codes for CASSLTGGVEQFF.

There are many counts of this clonotype. This rearrangement joins TRBV30 to TRBJ1-2; possible D gene TRBD1, 5 bases. The V gene's germline CDR1 is GTSNPN and CDR2 SVGIG (reference sequence). The CDR3 totals 12 residues. The germline V and J ends were trimmed by 5 bases and 5 bases, with 12 bases remaining between them. The CDR3 reads CAWGHSPYGYTF. The CDR3 nucleotides read TGTGCCTGGGGACACAGCCCATATGGCTACACCTTC.

A few counts support this clonotype. The chain has TRBV11-2 and TRBJ2-7; possibly TRBD2 for D (5 bases). The V end lost 5 bases, the J end lost 4 bases, and 18 bases lay between the germline ends. The germline V gene encodes CDR1 SGHAT and CDR2 FQNNGV. The CDR3 has 15 amino acids. CDR3 amino acids: CASSAGLELLYEQYF. For the CDR3, the DNA is TGTGCCAGCAGCGCCGGACTTGAACTCTTGTACGAGCAGTACTTC.

As for this clonotype: Just one base apart from a much larger clone, this may be a read error. The final CDR3 position lacks the conserved phenylalanine or tryptophan, pointing to a likely read error. This sequence joins TRBV30 and TRBJ1-1; TRBD1 agrees at 8 bases. The CDR3 loop spans 13 amino acids. V shed 6 bases, J shed 11 bases, and the junction held 14 bases outside the gene matches. Germline V lookup: CDR1 GTSNPN, CDR2 SVGIG (reference sequence). The CDR3 region is CACTPGDRRGAFL. The DNA of the CDR3 is TGTGCCTGTACCCCGGGGGACAGGAGGGGGGCTTTCCTT.

This clonotype was found many times. The chain uses TRBV5-1 and TRBJ1-5, with a weak D call TRBD1 (6 bases). Trimming removed 0 bases at V and 7 bases at J, with 14 bases between. This CDR3 region has 15 residues. Germline-derived CDR1 and CDR2 are SGHRS and YFSETQ. The CDR3 region is CASSLEGRGGQPQHF. The CDR3 coding sequence is TGCGCCAGCAGCTTGGAGGGCAGGGGTGGCCAGCCCCAGCATTTT.

This clonotype was observed at least ten times. The V and J genes are TRBV7-3 and TRBJ2-1, with TRBD2 matching 9 bases. There are 15 residues in the CDR3. Looked up from germline, CDR1 is SGHTA and CDR2 is FQGTGA. The V and J ends lost 4 bases and 9 bases, in that order; junction bases with no gene match: 10. The CDR3 region is CASSYSGRRSGEQFF. The DNA for the CDR3 is TGTGCCAGCAGCTACAGCGGGAGGAGGTCGGGTGAGCAGTTCTTC.

In its sample, this clonotype was seen many times. This chain uses TRBV12-3 or TRBV12-4 with TRBJ1-3; D is perhaps TRBD1 (6 bases). This CDR3 is built from 15 residues. Trimming stripped 6 bases from V and 2 bases from J, with 14 bases between. The CDR3 reads CASRPQGFPGNTIYF. The CDR3 nucleotides read TGTGCCAGCAGACCACAGGGATTCCCTGGAAACACCATATATTTT.

This chain uses TRBV12-3 or TRBV12-4 with TRBJ2-1, with D uncertain. There are 12 residues in the CDR3. The V and J ends lost 7 bases and 6 bases respectively, with 10 bases between them. CDR3 DNA: TGTGCCAGCACCCCGACTGGCAATGAGCAGTTCTTC. This gives the protein CASTPTGNEQFF.

This clonotype has just a few counts. The rearrangement uses TRBV6-5 and TRBJ2-5, with a tentative D call TRBD2 (7 bases). Trimming removed 2 bases at V and 3 bases at J, with 13 bases between. The CDR3 has 15 amino acids. From germline, CDR1 is MNHEY and CDR2 SVGAGI. The DNA for the CDR3 is TGTGCCAGCAGTTACGGGGGGGGCTTAGAAGAGACCCAGTACTTC. Translating gives CASSYGGGLEETQYF.

V gene TRBV11-2 combines with J gene TRBJ2-1; no definite D call. The CDR3 is 13 residues long. The V gene lost 0 bases and the J gene lost 7 bases, with 7 bases spanning the gap. Per germline, CDR1 SGHAT and CDR2 FQNNGV. This CDR3 is CASSLDLGNEQFF. The DNA of the CDR3 is TGTGCCAGCAGCTTAGATCTGGGTAATGAGCAGTTCTTC.

This clonotype turned up a few times. One end of the junction does not line up with germline, which may come from a read error. The genes are TRBV27 and TRBJ2-2, with D perhaps TRBD1 or TRBD2 (5 bases each). Germline values: CDR1 MNHEY, CDR2 SMNVEV (reference sequence). The CDR3 spans 15 residues. The CDR3 nucleotides read TGTGTCAGCAGTTTCGGGGCCCAGAACACCGGGGAGCTGTTTTTT. Translation: CVSSFGAQNTGELFF.

This clonotype has at least ten counts. For the CDR3, the DNA is TGTGCCAGCAGCTTAGCCCCCCGACTGGTTAGCTTCTCCTACGAGCAGTACTTC. Translated, it gives CASSLAPRLVSFSYEQYF. The V and J genes are TRBV7-2 and TRBJ2-7; D is uncertain. V was shortened by 0 bases and J by 0 bases, with 18 bases between the two germline ends. Germline V gene data show CDR1 as SGHTA and CDR2 as FQGNSA. The CDR3 is 18 residues long.

This clonotype was observed many times. This chain uses TRBV7-8 with TRBJ2-7, with D tentatively TRBD1 (6 bases). Trimming removed 0 bases from V and 0 bases from J, with 15 bases in between. Germline CDR1 and CDR2: SGHVS and FQNEAQ. The CDR3 has 17 residues. The chain's CDR3 is CASSLAQGLAHSYEQYF. The DNA of the CDR3 is TGTGCCAGCAGCTTAGCGCAGGGGTTAGCGCACTCCTACGAGCAGTACTTC. Using reference TRBV7-8 and TRBJ2-7 for the parts outside the CDR3, the full variable domain is GAGVSQSPRYKVAKRGQDVALRCDPISGHVSLFWYQQALGQGPEFLTYFQNEAQLDKSGLPSDRFFAERPEGSVSTLKIQRTQQEDSAVYLCASSLAQGLAHSYEQYFGPGTRLTVT.

This clonotype was seen repeatedly, ten times or more. V and J are TRBV7-2 and TRBJ2-1; D remains unclear. The CDR3 runs to 13 residues. Trimming shortened V by 2 bases and J by 6 bases, and 8 bases separated the two germline ends. The germline V gene has CDR1 SGHTA and CDR2 FQGNSA. The CDR3 nucleotides read TGTGCCAGCAGCTTATACGACGGCAATGAGCAGTTCTTC. Its protein product is CASSLYDGNEQFF.

In this sample, this clonotype turned up many times. V usage is TRBV29-1 and J usage is TRBJ2-3, with a weak D call TRBD1 (5 bases). Germline CDR1 and CDR2: SQVTM and ANQGSEA. Trimming removed 2 bases from V and 0 bases from J, with 15 bases in between. CDR3 length equals 16 residues. For the CDR3, the DNA is TGCAGCGTTGAATTCCAAGGGGTTCCTAGCACAGATACGCAGTATTTT. It specifies CSVEFQGVPSTDTQYF.

This clonotype was seen a few times. A read error may be the cause here, since a much bigger clone is one base away. The genes are TRBV12-3 or TRBV12-4 and TRBJ2-7; 11 bases agree with TRBD2. This CDR3 has 14 amino acids. The ends lost 10 bases at V and 0 bases at J; junction bases unmatched: 5. CDR3 residues: CANRLAGISYEQYF. DNA for the CDR3: TGTGCCAACAGACTAGCGGGAATCTCCTACGAGCAGTACTTC.

There are many counts of this clonotype. J is TRBJ2-1 and V is TRBV10-1; D uncertain. Per germline, CDR1 WNHNN and CDR2 SYGVQD (reference sequence). The CDR3 consists of 15 residues. The V gene lost 3 bases and the J gene lost 0 bases, with 9 bases spanning the gap. The CDR3 DNA sequence: TGCGCCAGCAGTGAAAAAACCAGCTCCTACAATGAGCAGTTCTTC. Protein: CASSEKTSSYNEQFF.

This clonotype was counted at least ten times. V and J are TRBV18 and TRBJ2-1; D not certain. The CDR3 length is 12 residues. V shed 4 bases and J shed 9 bases, with 10 bases lying between them. Germline loops: CDR1 KGHSH, CDR2 LQKENI. The CDR3 is CASSLDDFEQFF. The CDR3 coding sequence is TGTGCCAGCTCACTCGACGACTTTGAGCAGTTCTTC. Filled out from reference TRBV18 and TRBJ2-1, the complete variable domain reads NAGVMQNPRHLVRRRGQEARLRCSPMKGHSHVYWYRQLPEEGLKFMVYLQKENIIDESGMPKERFSAEFPKEGPSILRIQQVVRGDSAAYFCASSLDDFEQFFGPGTRLTVL.

This clonotype was found many times. The V and J genes are TRBV27 and TRBJ2-7, with a tentative D call TRBD2 (6 bases). The CDR3 runs 13 residues. Trimming shortened V by 7 bases and J by 4 bases, and 14 bases separated the two germline ends. Germline V lookup: CDR1 MNHEY, CDR2 SMNVEV (reference sequence). In nucleotides, the CDR3 is TGTGCCAGCATCCCTGCGGGAAGATACGAGCAGTACTTC. Translated: CASIPAGRYEQYF.

This clonotype was observed a few times. The chain carries TRBV3-1 and TRBJ2-2, with D unresolved. Per the germline V gene, CDR1 is LGHDT and CDR2 is YNNKEL (reference sequence). V was clipped by 4 bases and J by 6 bases, with 6 bases between them. This CDR3 has 12 residues. CDR3 protein: CASSPDAGELFF. CDR3 DNA: TGTGCCAGCAGCCCCGACGCCGGGGAGCTGTTTTTT.

This chain links TRBV19 with TRBJ1-5; D not resolved. CDR1 LNHDA and CDR2 SQIVND come from the germline V gene (reference sequence). V gave up 11 bases and J gave up 1 base, with 18 bases separating them. The CDR3 consists of 15 residues. CDR3 amino acids: CASRRGIGSNQPQHF. For the CDR3, the DNA is TGTGCCTCCAGGCGAGGGATTGGGAGCAATCAGCCCCAGCATTTT.

This chain joins TRBV5-1 and TRBJ1-1, with unresolved D. This CDR3 spans 16 amino acids. The V and J ends lost 0 bases and 2 bases respectively, with 14 bases between them. Germline V gene data show CDR1 as SGHRS and CDR2 as YFSETQ. The CDR3 is CASSLAGTVINTEAFF. The CDR3, as DNA: TGCGCCAGCAGCTTGGCCGGAACAGTCATAAACACTGAAGCTTTCTTT.

This clonotype was detected many times. The V and J genes are TRBV2 and TRBJ1-6, with a tentative D call TRBD1 (5 bases). V was pared by 1 base and J by 8 bases, with 18 bases between. Germline lookup yields CDR1 SNHLY and CDR2 FYNNEI. The CDR3 covers 17 residues. CDR3 in DNA: TGTGCCAGCAGTGAAGGGGGCCGACAGTTTATGGATTCACCCCTCCACTTT. Translating it yields CASSEGGRQFMDSPLHF.

The J gene is TRBJ1-4, the V gene TRBV9; a weak D match, TRBD1 (5 bases). CDR1 is SGDLS, CDR2 YYNGEE, per germline. Trimming cost V 4 bases and J 4 bases, with 20 bases left between them. CDR3 length: 17 amino acids. CDR3: CASSPNGGAPLNEKLFF. CDR3 DNA: TGTGCCAGCAGCCCCAATGGGGGAGCCCCCCTTAATGAAAAACTGTTTTTT.

There are a few counts of this clonotype. The DNA of the CDR3 is TGTGCCGTGTCGTGGGGATCAACCGGGACAGGGGGCACAGATACGCAGTATTTT. Protein: CAVSWGSTGTGGTDTQYF. V gene TRBV30 combines with J gene TRBJ2-3, with TRBD1 identical over 10 bases. The CDR3 sequence is 18 residues long. Germline CDR1 is GTSNPN and CDR2 is SVGIG (reference sequence). J lost 1 base, V lost 8 bases, and 18 bases had no gene match.

The genes are TRBV19 and TRBJ2-2; TRBD2 matches at 7 bases. Germline CDR1 and CDR2: LNHDA and SQIVND (reference sequence). After removal of 4 bases from V and 7 bases from J, the junction contained 6 bases not matched to a gene. CDR3 length equals 14 residues. This CDR3 reads CASSTGLVFGELFF. CDR3 bases: TGTGCCAGTAGTACCGGACTAGTATTCGGGGAGCTGTTTTTT.

This clonotype was counted many times. The chain uses TRBV20-1 and TRBJ1-1; D possibly corresponds to TRBD1 (5 bases). V was trimmed by 7 bases and J by 2 bases, leaving 11 bases between them. The length of the CDR3 is 12 residues. From germline, CDR1 is DFQATT and CDR2 SNEGSKA (reference sequence). The CDR3 loop reads CSGLRGNTEAFF. CDR3 DNA sequence: TGCAGTGGATTAAGGGGCAACACTGAAGCTTTCTTT.

The chain links TRBV19 to TRBJ2-4; D is ambiguous. Germline V gives CDR1 LNHDA, CDR2 SQIVND (reference sequence). V was shortened by 5 bases and J by 2 bases, with 10 bases between the two germline ends. There are 14 residues in the CDR3. CDR3 DNA sequence: TGTGCCAGTAGTTTGGACCGCCCCAAAAACATTCAGTACTTC. Residues: CASSLDRPKNIQYF. The complete variable domain, with remaining parts taken from reference TRBV19 and TRBJ2-4, reads DGGITQSPKYLFRKEGQNVTLSCEQNLNHDAMYWYRQDPGQGLRLIYYSQIVNDFQKGDIAEGYSVSREKKESFPLTVTSAQKNPTAFYLCASSLDRPKNIQYFGAGTRLSVL.

This clonotype occurred many times. The chain combines TRBV2 with TRBJ1-1; TRBD1 matches at 8 bases. This CDR3 spans 15 amino acids. The germline V gene has CDR1 SNHLY and CDR2 FYNNEI. After removal of 4 bases from V and 6 bases from J, the junction contained 10 bases not matched to a gene. DNA of the CDR3: TGTGCCAGCAGTGCCCACCTAGGACAGGGCGCTGAAGCTTTCTTT. Translating gives CASSAHLGQGAEAFF. Drawing the rest from reference TRBV2 and TRBJ1-1, the complete variable domain is EPEVTQTPSHQVTQMGQEVILRCVPISNHLYFYWYRQILGQKVEFLVSFYNNEISEKSEIFDDQFSVERPDGSNFTLKIRSTKLEDSAMYFCASSAHLGQGAEAFFGQGTRLTVV.

This clonotype was found a few times. Relative to the germline gene, one junction end is altered; a read error may explain this. The chain joins TRBV20-1 to TRBJ2-1; D possibly corresponds to TRBD2 (6 bases). The CDR3 has 14 residues. From germline, CDR1 is DFQATT and CDR2 SNEGSKA (reference sequence). CDR3 sequence: CSVLSRDLYNEQLF. The CDR3 bases are TGCAGCGTACTTAGTCGGGACTTGTACAATGAGCAGCTCTTC.

This clonotype was counted ten times or more. This rearrangement joins TRBV7-9 to TRBJ2-7; D unclear. The CDR3 totals 12 residues. From germline, CDR1 is SEHNR and CDR2 FQNEAQ (reference sequence). Trimming took 4 bases from V and 1 from J, leaving 5 bases between them. CDR3: CASSSKSYEQYF. The CDR3, as DNA: TGTGCCAGCAGCTCGAAGTCCTACGAGCAGTACTTC.